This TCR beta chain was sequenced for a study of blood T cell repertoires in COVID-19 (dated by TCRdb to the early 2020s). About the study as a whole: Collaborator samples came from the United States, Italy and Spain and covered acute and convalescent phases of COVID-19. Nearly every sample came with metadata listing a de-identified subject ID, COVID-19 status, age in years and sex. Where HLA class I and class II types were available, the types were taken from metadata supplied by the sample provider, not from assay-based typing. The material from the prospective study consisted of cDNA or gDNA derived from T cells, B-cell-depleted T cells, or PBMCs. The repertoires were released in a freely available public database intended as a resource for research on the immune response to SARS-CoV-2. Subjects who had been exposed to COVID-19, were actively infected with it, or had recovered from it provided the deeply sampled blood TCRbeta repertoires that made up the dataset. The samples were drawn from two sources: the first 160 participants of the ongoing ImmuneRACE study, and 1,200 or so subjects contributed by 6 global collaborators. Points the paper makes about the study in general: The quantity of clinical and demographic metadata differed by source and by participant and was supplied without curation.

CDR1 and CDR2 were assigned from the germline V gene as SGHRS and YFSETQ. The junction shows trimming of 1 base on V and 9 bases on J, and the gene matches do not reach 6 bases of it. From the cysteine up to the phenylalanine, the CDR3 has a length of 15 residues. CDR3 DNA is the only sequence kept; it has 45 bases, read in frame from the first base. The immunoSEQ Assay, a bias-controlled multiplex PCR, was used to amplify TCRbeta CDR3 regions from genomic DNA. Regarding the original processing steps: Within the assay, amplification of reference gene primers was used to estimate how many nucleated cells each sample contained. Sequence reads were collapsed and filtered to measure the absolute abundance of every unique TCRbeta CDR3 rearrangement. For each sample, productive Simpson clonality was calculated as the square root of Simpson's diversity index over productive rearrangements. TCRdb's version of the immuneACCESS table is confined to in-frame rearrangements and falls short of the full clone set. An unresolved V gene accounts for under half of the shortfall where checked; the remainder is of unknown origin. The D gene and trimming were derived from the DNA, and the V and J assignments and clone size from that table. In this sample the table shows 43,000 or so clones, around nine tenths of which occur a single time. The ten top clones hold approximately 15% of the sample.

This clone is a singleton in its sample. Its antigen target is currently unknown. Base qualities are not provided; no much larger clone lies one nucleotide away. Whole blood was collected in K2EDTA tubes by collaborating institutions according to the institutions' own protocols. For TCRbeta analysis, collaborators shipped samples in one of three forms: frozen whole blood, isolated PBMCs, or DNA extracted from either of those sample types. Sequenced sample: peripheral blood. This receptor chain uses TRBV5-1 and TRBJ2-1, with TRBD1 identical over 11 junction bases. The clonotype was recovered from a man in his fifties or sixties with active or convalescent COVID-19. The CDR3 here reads CASSLQGQGESEQFF. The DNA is TGCGCCAGCAGCTTGCAGGGACAGGGGGAGAGTGAGCAGTTCTTC.